The present T cell receptor beta chain was sequenced within a study of OX40 agonist ivuxolimab in advanced cancers. TCRdb keeps only in-frame clones here, not all; method: immunoSEQ multiplex PCR. Here the sample spans tens of thousands of clones, 88% being singletons. After removal of 7 bases from V and 0 bases from J, the junction contained 6 bases not matched to a gene. Germline lookup yields CDR1 SGHRS and CDR2 YFSETQ. The CDR3 is 14 amino acids. The sequenced sample was CD4+ or CD8+ T cells sorted from blood, obtained in a trial of the OX40 agonist ivuxolimab. The TCR sequence derives from an adult with an advanced solid tumor such as melanoma, head and neck, liver or kidney cancer. The chain links TRBV5-1 to TRBJ2-5; 7 bases are shared with TRBD2. The CDR3 bases are TGCGCCAGCCGCTCTGGGGGGGACCAAGAGACCCAGTACTTC. Its translation: CASRSGGDQETQYF.